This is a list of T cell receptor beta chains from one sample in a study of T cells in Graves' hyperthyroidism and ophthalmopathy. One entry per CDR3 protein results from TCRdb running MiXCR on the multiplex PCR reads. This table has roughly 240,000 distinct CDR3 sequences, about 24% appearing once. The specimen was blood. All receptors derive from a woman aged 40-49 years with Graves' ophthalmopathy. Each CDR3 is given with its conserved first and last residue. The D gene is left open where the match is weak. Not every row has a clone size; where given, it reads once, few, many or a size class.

CDR3aa: CASTRQGVWGYTF
CDR3nt: TGTGCCAGCACGAGGCAGGGGGTTTGGGGCTACACCTTC
abundance: NA
j_gene: TRBJ1-2
d_gene: TRBD1
len: 13
v_gene: TRBV6-1

CDR3aa: CASSFGGAVNTEAFF
CDR3nt: TGTGCCAGCAGTTTTGGAGGGGCAGTGAACACTGAAGCTTTCTTT
abundance: many
j_gene: TRBJ1-1
d_gene: NA
len: 15
v_gene: TRBV12-3/TRBV12-4

CDR3aa: CASSFRHEGTGANVLTF
CDR3nt: TGTGCCAGCAGTTTTAGGCATGAGGGGACTGGGGCCAACGTCCTGACTTTC
abundance: NA
j_gene: TRBJ2-6
d_gene: NA
len: 17
v_gene: TRBV12-3/TRBV12-4

CDR3aa: CASSPQTNTEAFF
CDR3nt: TGCGCCAGCAGCCCCCAGACAAACACTGAAGCTTTCTTT
abundance: many
j_gene: TRBJ1-1
d_gene: NA
len: 13
v_gene: TRBV5-1

CDR3aa: CASSYSPSGDKETQYF
CDR3nt: TGTGCCAGCAGTTACTCGCCTAGCGGGGATAAAGAGACCCAGTACTTC
abundance: NA
j_gene: TRBJ2-5
d_gene: TRBD2
len: 16
v_gene: TRBV6-2/TRBV6-3

CDR3aa: CSARVPGGAQESQYF
CDR3nt: TGCAGTGCTAGAGTCCCAGGGGGCGCTCAAGAGAGCCAGTACTTC
abundance: NA
j_gene: TRBJ2-5
d_gene: TRBD1
len: 15
v_gene: TRBV20-1

CDR3aa: CASRPTGESQPQHF
CDR3nt: TGTGCCAGCAGACCCACAGGGGAAAGTCAGCCCCAGCATTTT
abundance: NA
j_gene: TRBJ1-5
d_gene: TRBD1
len: 14
v_gene: TRBV12-3/TRBV12-4

CDR3aa: CASGPLAGASYEQYF
CDR3nt: TGTGCCAGCGGTCCACTAGCGGGAGCGTCCTACGAGCAGTACTTC
abundance: many
j_gene: TRBJ2-7
d_gene: TRBD2
len: 15
v_gene: TRBV7-8

CDR3aa: CASSSDPGGGEHSNQPQHF
CDR3nt: TGTGCCAGCAGTTCCGACCCAGGGGGTGGAGAACATAGCAATCAGCCCCAGCATTTT
abundance: many
j_gene: TRBJ1-5
d_gene: TRBD1
len: 19
v_gene: TRBV6-6

CDR3aa: CASSSRQGTNTEAFF
CDR3nt: TGTGCCAGCAGCTCCCGACAGGGAACGAACACTGAAGCTTTCTTT
abundance: NA
j_gene: TRBJ1-1
d_gene: TRBD1
len: 15
v_gene: TRBV11-2

CDR3aa: CASTPSPPQETQYF
CDR3nt: TGTGCCAGCACTCCCAGTCCTCCCCAAGAGACCCAGTACTTC
abundance: many
j_gene: TRBJ2-5
d_gene: NA
len: 14
v_gene: TRBV2

CDR3aa: CSVENTSEAFF
CDR3nt: TGCAGCGTTGAAAATACGTCTGAAGCTTTCTTT
abundance: many
j_gene: TRBJ1-1
d_gene: NA
len: 11
v_gene: TRBV29-1

CDR3aa: CASSFDGTNTGELFF
CDR3nt: TGTGCCAGCAGCTTTGACGGAACGAACACCGGGGAGCTGTTTTTT
abundance: NA
j_gene: TRBJ2-2
d_gene: NA
len: 15
v_gene: TRBV5-6

CDR3aa: CASSSHPLAGDWLWTDTQYF
CDR3nt: TGTGCCAGCAGTTCCCATCCCCTAGCGGGAGATTGGTTGTGGACAGATACGCAGTATTTT
abundance: many
j_gene: TRBJ2-3
d_gene: TRBD2
len: 20
v_gene: TRBV6-2/TRBV6-3

CDR3aa: CASSLGDGIAGGTEAFF
CDR3nt: TGTGCCAGCAGTTTAGGCGATGGCATTGCAGGAGGCACTGAAGCTTTCTTT
abundance: once
j_gene: TRBJ1-1
d_gene: NA
len: 17
v_gene: TRBV12-3/TRBV12-4

CDR3aa: CAWTRGGTGELFF
CDR3nt: TGTGCCTGGACCCGCGGGGGAACCGGGGAGCTGTTTTTT
abundance: many
j_gene: TRBJ2-2
d_gene: TRBD2
len: 13
v_gene: TRBV30

CDR3aa: CASSGVDGETQYF
CDR3nt: TGTGCCAGCAGCGGAGTGGACGGGGAGACCCAGTACTTC
abundance: NA
j_gene: TRBJ2-5
d_gene: NA
len: 13
v_gene: TRBV7-3

CDR3aa: CASGVTSTYEQYF
CDR3nt: TGTGCCAGCGGTGTGACAAGCACCTACGAGCAGTACTTC
abundance: many
j_gene: TRBJ2-7
d_gene: NA
len: 13
v_gene: TRBV6-1

CDR3aa: CASSSNGLAGRETQYF
CDR3nt: TGTGCCAGCAGCTCCAATGGACTAGCGGGAAGGGAGACCCAGTACTTC
abundance: many
j_gene: TRBJ2-5
d_gene: TRBD2
len: 16
v_gene: TRBV7-8

CDR3aa: CAWSRDINQPQHF
CDR3nt: TGTGCCTGGAGTCGGGACATCAATCAGCCCCAGCATTTT
abundance: many
j_gene: TRBJ1-5
d_gene: NA
len: 13
v_gene: TRBV30

CDR3aa: CASSDRAAYEQYF
CDR3nt: TGTGCCAGCAGCGACAGGGCTGCCTACGAGCAGTACTTC
abundance: NA
j_gene: TRBJ2-7
d_gene: TRBD1
len: 13
v_gene: TRBV12-3/TRBV12-4

CDR3aa: CASSPGGAGGLMYEQYF
CDR3nt: TGTGCCAGCAGCCCTGGGGGTGCGGGAGGGCTTATGTACGAGCAGTACTTC
abundance: once
j_gene: TRBJ2-7
d_gene: TRBD2
len: 17
v_gene: TRBV11-2

CDR3aa: CASGSANTEAFF
CDR3nt: TGTGCTAGTGGTTCCGCGAACACTGAAGCTTTCTTT
abundance: many
j_gene: TRBJ1-1
d_gene: NA
len: 12
v_gene: TRBV12-5

CDR3aa: CASSLGDAPTYEQYF
CDR3nt: TGCGCCAGCAGCTTGGGGGACGCCCCGACCTACGAGCAGTACTTC
abundance: many
j_gene: TRBJ2-7
d_gene: NA
len: 15
v_gene: TRBV5-1